This TCR beta chain originates from a study of cytomegalovirus exposure and HLA in healthy donors. Study-level points and caveats: Most CMV-associated TCR beta chains were later found to appear HLA-restricted.

Primers included in the PCR were 60 Vbeta and 13 Jbeta primers. Data came from immunoSEQ multiplex PCR; TCRdb stores just in-frame clones and leaves some out. The sample records 180,000 or so clones, around four fifths being singletons. A remark on this clone: Its antigen is undetermined.

The specimen sequenced was PBMCs. This TCR came from a man between 18 and 35 years old in good health and CMV-seronegative.

This chain's CDR3 is CASSFGPADRDYGYTF. In nucleotides, the CDR3 is TGTGCCAGCAGCTTTGGGCCCGCTGACAGGGACTATGGCTACACCTTC. The chain is built from TRBV12-1 and TRBJ1-2; TRBD1 is the table's D call and was not checked against the DNA. TRBV12-1 is noted as a pseudogene. CDR3 length: 16 residues.